This T cell receptor (beta chain) was sequenced in a study of T cell changes during pregnancy in multiple sclerosis. CDR3 length: 14 amino acids. Germline V gene data show CDR1 as MNHEY and CDR2 as SVGAGI. Germline trimming cut 2 bases from V and 11 bases from J; bases unmatched to any gene: 9. The table came from immunoSEQ multiplex PCR; TCRdb's copy has only in-frame clones and leaves some out. This sample has fewer than 50,000 clones; around 91% occur once, and the top ten carry 0.37%. The receptor was isolated from a female donor in good health, enrolled as a control in a pregnancy study. The source was CD4+ T cells from peripheral blood mononuclear cells, collected in the second trimester of pregnancy. The rearrangement links TRBV6-5 to TRBJ2-5; 9 bases line up with TRBD1. This CDR3 reads CASSYGGQGHQQYF. DNA of the CDR3: TGTGCCAGCAGTTACGGGGGACAGGGTCACCAGCAGTACTTC.